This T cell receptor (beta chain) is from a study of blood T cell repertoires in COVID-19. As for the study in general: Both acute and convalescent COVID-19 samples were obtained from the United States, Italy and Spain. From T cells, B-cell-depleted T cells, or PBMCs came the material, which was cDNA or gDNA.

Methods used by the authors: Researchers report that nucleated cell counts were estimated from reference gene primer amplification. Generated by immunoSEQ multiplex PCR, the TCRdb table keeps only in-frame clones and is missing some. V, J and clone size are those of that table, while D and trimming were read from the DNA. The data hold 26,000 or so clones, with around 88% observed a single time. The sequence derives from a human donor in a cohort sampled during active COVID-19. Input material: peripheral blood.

CDR3 in amino acids: CASSLATSYEQYF. For the CDR3, the DNA is TGTGCCAGCAGCTTAGCTACCTCCTACGAGCAGTACTTC. The chain is built from TRBV11-2 and TRBJ2-7; D unclear. V dropped 1 base and J dropped 0 bases, with 4 bases sitting between them. CDR1 is SGHAT, CDR2 FQNNGV, per germline. The CDR3 loop spans 13 amino acids.